This TCR beta chain was found in a study of cytomegalovirus exposure and HLA in healthy donors. With 60 Vbeta and 13 Jbeta primers, the PCR was carried out. Generated by immunoSEQ multiplex PCR, the TCRdb table keeps only in-frame clones and is missing some. The table lists 200,000 to 250,000 clones, more than 75% of them singletons. A note on this clone: Sequence at one end of the junction differs from germline and may be a read error.

Germline CDR1 and CDR2: SEHNR and FQNEAQ (reference sequence). The CDR3 runs 15 residues. The chain recombines TRBV7-9 with TRBJ2-1, with TRBD2 matching 12 bases. The sequenced sample was PBMCs. This TCR derives from a human donor in good health. This chain's CDR3 is CSSSLTSGSRNEQFF. In nucleotides, the CDR3 is TGTTCCAGCAGCTTGACTAGCGGGAGTCGGAATGAGCAGTTCTTC.